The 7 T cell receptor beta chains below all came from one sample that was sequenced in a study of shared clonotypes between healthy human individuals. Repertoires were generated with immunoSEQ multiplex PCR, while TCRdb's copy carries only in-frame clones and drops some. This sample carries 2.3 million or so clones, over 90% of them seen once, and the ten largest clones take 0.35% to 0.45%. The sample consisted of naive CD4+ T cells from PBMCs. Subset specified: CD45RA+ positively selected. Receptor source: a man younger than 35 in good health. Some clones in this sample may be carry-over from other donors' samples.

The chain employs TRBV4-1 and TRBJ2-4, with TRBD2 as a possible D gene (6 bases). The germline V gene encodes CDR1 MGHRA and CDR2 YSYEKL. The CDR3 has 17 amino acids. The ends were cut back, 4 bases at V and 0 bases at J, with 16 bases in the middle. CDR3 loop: CASSPPGLGLAKNIQYF. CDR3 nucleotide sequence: TGCGCCAGCAGCCCCCCGGGACTCGGGTTAGCCAAAAACATTCAGTACTTC.

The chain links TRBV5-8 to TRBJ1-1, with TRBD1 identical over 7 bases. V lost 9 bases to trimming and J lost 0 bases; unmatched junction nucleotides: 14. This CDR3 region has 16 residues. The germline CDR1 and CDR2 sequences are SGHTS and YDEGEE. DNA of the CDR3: TGTGCCATAAAACTACAGGGGCCGTCCATGAACACTGAAGCTTTCTTT. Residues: CAIKLQGPSMNTEAFF.

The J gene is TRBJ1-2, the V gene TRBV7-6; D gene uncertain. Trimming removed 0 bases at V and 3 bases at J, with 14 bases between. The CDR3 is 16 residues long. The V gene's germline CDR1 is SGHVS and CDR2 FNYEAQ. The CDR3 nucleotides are TGTGCCAGCAGCTTAGCCGGTGGCCGAACTGACTATGGCTACACCTTC. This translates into CASSLAGGRTDYGYTF.

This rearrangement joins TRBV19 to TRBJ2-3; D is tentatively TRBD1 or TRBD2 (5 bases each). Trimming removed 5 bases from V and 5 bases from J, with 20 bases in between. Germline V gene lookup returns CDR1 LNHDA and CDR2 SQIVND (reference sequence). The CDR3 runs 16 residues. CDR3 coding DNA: TGTGCCAGTAGTTCTGGTTTTGGGGGAGTAGGAGATACGCAGTATTTT. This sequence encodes CASSSGFGGVGDTQYF.

CDR3 nucleotides: TGTGCCAGCAGCCCTCCAACGTCCCCTACAGGGGGGAACACTGAAGCTTTCTTT. Protein sequence: CASSPPTSPTGGNTEAFF. The chain carries TRBV4-2 and TRBJ1-1, with 8 bases matching TRBD1. The trim removed 4 bases at V and 1 base at J, leaving 14 bases unmatched. The germline V gene has CDR1 LGHNA and CDR2 YNFKEQ. The CDR3 extends over 18 amino acids.

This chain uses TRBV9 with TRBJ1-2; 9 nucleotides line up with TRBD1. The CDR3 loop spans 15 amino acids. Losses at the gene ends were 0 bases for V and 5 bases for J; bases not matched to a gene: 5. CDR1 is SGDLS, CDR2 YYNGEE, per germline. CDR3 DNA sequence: TGTGCCAGCAGCGTAGCCAGGACAGGGGTTTATGGCTACACCTTC. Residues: CASSVARTGVYGYTF.

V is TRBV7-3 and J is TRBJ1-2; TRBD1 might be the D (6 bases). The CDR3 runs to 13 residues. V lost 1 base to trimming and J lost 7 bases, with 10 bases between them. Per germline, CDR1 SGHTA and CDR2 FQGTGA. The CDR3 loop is CASSLKGGSGYTF. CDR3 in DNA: TGTGCCAGCAGCTTAAAAGGGGGTAGTGGCTACACCTTC.